These 11 T cell receptor beta chains came from one sample sequenced in a study of blood T cells in healthy people across ages (dated by TCRdb to the mid-2010s). Library prep was done by 5' RACE. The instrument was an Illumina HiSeq 2500. A second roughly 7 to 11 cycle PCR used a sample-barcoded 5' primer and a J-beta primer mix. TCRdb redid the processing of the public reads, applying fastp at Q25 and MiXCR, and retained in-frame beta chains. Identical CDR3 protein sequences are pooled into one entry, listed with their most common genes and DNA. The sample table records about 1.5 million distinct CDR3 sequences; 35% to 45% of these occur just once. Jointly, the top ten make up 7% to 9% of the sample. Source material: blood. The source is a woman aged 18-29 years in good health.

As DNA, the CDR3 is TGTGCCAGCGCGTCCGCGGCCGGCTTGAACACTGAAGCTTTCTTT. Translation gives CASASAAGLNTEAFF. This chain connects TRBV25-1 to TRBJ1-1; D is ambiguous. The CDR3 has 15 amino acids. CDR1 and CDR2 from the germline V gene are MGHDK and SYGVNS. The V end was cut by 8 bases, the J end by 0 bases, with 16 bases between.

This chain connects TRBV5-1 to TRBJ1-1; D is ambiguous. Germline V CDR1 and CDR2: SGHRS, YFSETQ. The CDR3 runs to 16 residues. Trimming took 1 base from V and 7 from J, leaving 20 bases between them. The CDR3 loop is CASSLQAAPTASEAFF. The CDR3 nucleotides are TGCGCCAGCAGCTTGCAAGCGGCTCCTACCGCCAGTGAAGCTTTCTTT.

CDR3 DNA: TGTGCCAGCAGCCCAGTAGGGAACCCAGTTGATGAGCAGTTCTTC. Protein product: CASSPVGNPVDEQFF. The rearrangement joins TRBV7-9 to TRBJ2-1; D not certain. There are 15 residues in the CDR3. In germline, CDR1 is SEHNR, CDR2 FQNEAQ (reference sequence). Trimming removed 5 bases at V and 8 bases at J, with 19 bases between.

The V call is TRBV6-1, the J call TRBJ2-7, with 10 bases matching TRBD1. CDR3 length: 15 amino acids. Trimming took 2 bases from V and 3 from J; bases not matched to a gene: 4. Germline CDR1 reads MNHNS; CDR2 reads SASEGT. The CDR3, as DNA: TGTGCCAGCAGTGAACCCGGGACAGGGGTCTACGAGCAGTACTTC. This encodes CASSEPGTGVYEQYF.

This chain joins TRBV5-1 and TRBJ2-5; the match to TRBD2 covers 12 bases. Germline CDR1 and CDR2: SGHRS and YFSETQ. CDR3 size: 17 residues. With V trimmed by 1 base and J by 0 bases, 4 bases remained unmatched. Here the CDR3 DNA reads TGCGCCAGCAGCTTGACCGGACTAGCGGGAAACCAAGAGACCCAGTACTTC. Encoded protein: CASSLTGLAGNQETQYF.

The table lists this clonotype with a few counts. The genes are TRBV9 and TRBJ1-2; 9 bases match TRBD1. In germline, CDR1 is SGDLS, CDR2 YYNGEE. The ends lost 3 bases at V and 6 bases at J; junction bases unmatched: 6. The CDR3 length is 14 residues. The CDR3 region has the DNA TGTGCCAGCAGCGGCTGGGACAGGGTTCATGGCTACACCTTC. Its protein is CASSGWDRVHGYTF.

The V and J genes are TRBV12-3 or TRBV12-4 and TRBJ1-3, with a tentative D call TRBD1 (6 bases). CDR3 size: 15 residues. Between the trimmed V and J ends, which lost 7 bases and 0 bases, there was a span of 13 bases. The CDR3 DNA reads as TGTGCCAGCAATTCACAGGGATTCTCTGGAAACACCATATATTTT. It translates to CASNSQGFSGNTIYF.

Here the CDR3 reads CSVEDLGRGDETQYF. CDR3 coding DNA: TGCAGCGTTGAAGACCTGGGCCGAGGGGATGAGACCCAGTACTTC. The chain recombines TRBV29-1 with TRBJ2-7; D might be TRBD1 or TRBD2, each matching 5 bases. The J call may be wrong; the DNA end is better matched by TRBJ2-5. This CDR3 spans 15 amino acids. Per the germline V gene, CDR1 is SQVTM and CDR2 is ANQGSEA.

This clonotype appeared a single time. The chain joins TRBV4-1 to TRBJ2-5; maybe TRBD2 (6 bases). Trimming shortened V by 2 bases and J by 11 bases, and 15 bases separated the two germline ends. The CDR3 sequence is 13 residues long. The V gene's germline CDR1 is MGHRA and CDR2 YSYEKL. CDR3 protein: CASSQTVDYKQYF. CDR3 nucleotides: TGCGCCAGCAGCCAAACCGTGGACTACAAGCAGTACTTC.

This chain links TRBV5-1 with TRBJ1-2; D ambiguous. Germline values: CDR1 SGHRS, CDR2 YFSETQ. The CDR3 is made up of 11 amino acids. V was shortened by 4 bases and J by 8 bases, with 9 bases between the two germline ends. The CDR3 region has the DNA TGCGCCAGCAGCCCATCCGGGGGCTACACCTTC. Amino acid sequence: CASSPSGGYTF.

In nucleotides, the CDR3 is TGTGCCAGCAGTCCGGACAGGACAACTAATGAAAAACTGTTTTTT. This encodes CASSPDRTTNEKLFF. This sequence joins TRBV12-3 or TRBV12-4 and TRBJ1-4; 7 positions match TRBD1. This CDR3 comprises 15 residues. J lost 0 bases, V lost 5 bases, and 3 bases had no gene match.